The 2 T cell receptor beta chains presented below share a single source sample, sequenced in a study of T cell repertoires in cytomegalovirus infection. Using its own MiXCR run on the reads, TCRdb lists one record per CDR3 protein. The sample includes around 530,000 distinct CDR3 sequences, around a quarter seen only once; the top ten take around 14%. Sequenced sample: PBMCs. The origin of the receptors is a human donor in good health (CMV status not recorded). Some clones in this sample may be carry-over from other donors' samples.

This clonotype was counted a few times. This chain uses TRBV7-8 with TRBJ2-1; TRBD2 agrees at 7 bases. This CDR3 has 16 residues. The germline CDR1 and CDR2 sequences are SGHVS and FQNEAQ. V was pared by 5 bases and J by 10 bases, with 17 bases of the junction left unmatched. In DNA form, the CDR3 reads TGTGCCAGCAGCAAGGGAGGGAGGGCGATATGGGAGGAGCAGTTCTTC. Its protein product is CASSKGGRAIWEEQFF.

This clonotype was recorded many times. This chain connects TRBV5-1 to TRBJ2-5; D gene unclear. CDR3 size: 14 residues. The germline V and J ends were trimmed by 0 bases and 4 bases, with 10 bases remaining between them. The germline gives CDR1 SGHRS, CDR2 YFSETQ. The CDR3: CASSLAWHLETQYF. The DNA for the CDR3 is TGCGCCAGCAGCTTGGCCTGGCACCTAGAGACCCAGTACTTC.